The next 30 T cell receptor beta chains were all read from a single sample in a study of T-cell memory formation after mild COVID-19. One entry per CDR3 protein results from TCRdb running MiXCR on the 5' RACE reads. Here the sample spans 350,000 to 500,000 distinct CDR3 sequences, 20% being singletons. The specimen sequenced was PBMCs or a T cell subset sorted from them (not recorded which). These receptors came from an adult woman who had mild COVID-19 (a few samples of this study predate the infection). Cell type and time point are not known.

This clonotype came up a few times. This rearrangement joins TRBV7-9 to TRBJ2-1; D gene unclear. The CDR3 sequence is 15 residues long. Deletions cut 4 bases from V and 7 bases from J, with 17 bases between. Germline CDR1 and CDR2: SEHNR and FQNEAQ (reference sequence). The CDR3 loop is CASSYGPATRNEQFF. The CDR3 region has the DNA TGTGCCAGCAGCTACGGCCCGGCCACCCGGAATGAGCAGTTCTTC.

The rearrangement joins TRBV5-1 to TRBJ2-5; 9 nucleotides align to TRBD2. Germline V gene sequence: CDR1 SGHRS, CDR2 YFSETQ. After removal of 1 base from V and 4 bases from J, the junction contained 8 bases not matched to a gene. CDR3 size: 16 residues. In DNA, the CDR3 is TGCGCCAGCAGCTTGCGTGATAGCGGGGGAGGAGAGACCCAGTACTTC. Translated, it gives CASSLRDSGGGETQYF. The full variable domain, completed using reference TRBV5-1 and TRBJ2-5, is KAGVTQTPRYLIKTRGQQVTLSCSPISGHRSVSWYQQTPGQGLQFLFEYFSETQRNKGNFPGRFSGRQFSNSRSEMNVSTLELGDSALYLCASSLRDSGGGETQYFGPGTRLLVL.

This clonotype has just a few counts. Written as DNA, the CDR3 is TGCGCCAGCAGCCAAGGCATCCGCCGGGTAGGAAACACCATATATTTT. Translation: CASSQGIRRVGNTIYF. This sequence joins TRBV4-1 and TRBJ1-3; D unresolved. The CDR3 contains 16 residues. CDR1 MGHRA and CDR2 YSYEKL come from the germline V gene. The V and J ends lost 1 base and 4 bases respectively, with 14 bases between them.

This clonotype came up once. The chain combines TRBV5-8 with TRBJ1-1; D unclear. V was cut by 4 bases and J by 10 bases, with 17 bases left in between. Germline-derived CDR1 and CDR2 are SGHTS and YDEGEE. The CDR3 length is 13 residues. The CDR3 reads CASSLDQIRRAFF. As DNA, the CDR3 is TGTGCCAGCAGCCTCGACCAGATAAGGAGAGCTTTCTTT.

The chain's CDR3 is CSVEGPGGGANVLTF. Here the CDR3 DNA reads TGCAGCGTTGAAGGGCCCGGAGGGGGGGCCAACGTCCTGACTTTC. V gene TRBV29-1 combines with J gene TRBJ2-6, with a weak D call TRBD2 (6 bases). The CDR3 contains 15 residues. Trimming removed 1 base at V and 4 bases at J, with 11 bases between. The germline V gene encodes CDR1 SQVTM and CDR2 ANQGSEA.

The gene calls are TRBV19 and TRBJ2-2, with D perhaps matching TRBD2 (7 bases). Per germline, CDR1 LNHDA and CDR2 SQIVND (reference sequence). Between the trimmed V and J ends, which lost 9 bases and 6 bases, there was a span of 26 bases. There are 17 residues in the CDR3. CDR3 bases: TGTGCCAGCCTCTCAGTCGTGGGAGGGGGATTTGCCGGGGAGCTGTTTTTT. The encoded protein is CASLSVVGGGFAGELFF.

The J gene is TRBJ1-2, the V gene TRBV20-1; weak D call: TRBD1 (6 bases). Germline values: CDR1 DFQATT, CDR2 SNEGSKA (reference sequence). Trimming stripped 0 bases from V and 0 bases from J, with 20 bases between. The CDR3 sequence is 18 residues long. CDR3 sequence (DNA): TGCAGTGCTAGAGACGCAGGACAGCCTAAGGTGACTAACTATGGCTACACCTTC. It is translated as CSARDAGQPKVTNYGYTF.

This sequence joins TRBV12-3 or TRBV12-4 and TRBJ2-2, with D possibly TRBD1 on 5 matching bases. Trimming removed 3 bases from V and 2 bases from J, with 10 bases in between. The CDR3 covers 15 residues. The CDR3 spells CASSFWQGNTGELFF. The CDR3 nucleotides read TGTGCCAGCAGTTTTTGGCAGGGAAACACCGGGGAGCTGTTTTTT.

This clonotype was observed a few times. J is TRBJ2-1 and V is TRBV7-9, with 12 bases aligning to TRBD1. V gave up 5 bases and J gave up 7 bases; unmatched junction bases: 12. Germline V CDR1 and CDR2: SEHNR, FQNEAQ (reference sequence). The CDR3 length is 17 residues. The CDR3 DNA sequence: TGTGCCAGCAGCCTCCGGGACAGGGGGCTACAGCGGAATGAGCAGTTCTTC. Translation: CASSLRDRGLQRNEQFF. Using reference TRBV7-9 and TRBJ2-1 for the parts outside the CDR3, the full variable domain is DTGVSQNPRHKITKRGQNVTFRCDPISEHNRLYWYRQTLGQGPEFLTYFQNEAQLEKSRLLSDRFSAERPKGSFSTLEIQRTEQGDSAMYLCASSLRDRGLQRNEQFFGPGTRLTVL.

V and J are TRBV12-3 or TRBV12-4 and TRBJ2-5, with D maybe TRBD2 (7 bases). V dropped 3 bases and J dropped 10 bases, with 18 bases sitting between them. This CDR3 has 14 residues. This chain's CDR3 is CASSLRGGGGGQYF. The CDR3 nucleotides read TGTGCCAGCAGTTTGAGGGGAGGGGGAGGTGGCCAGTACTTC.

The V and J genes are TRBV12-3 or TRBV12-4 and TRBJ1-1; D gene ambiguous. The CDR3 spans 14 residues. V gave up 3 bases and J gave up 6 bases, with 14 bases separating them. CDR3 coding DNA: TGTGCCAGCAGTTTTCCGGCCGGAACAGCTGAAGCTTTCTTT. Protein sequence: CASSFPAGTAEAFF.

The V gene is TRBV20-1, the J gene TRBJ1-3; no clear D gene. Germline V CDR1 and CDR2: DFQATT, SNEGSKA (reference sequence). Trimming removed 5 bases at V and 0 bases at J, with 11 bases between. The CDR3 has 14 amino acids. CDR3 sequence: CSALTAGSGNTIYF. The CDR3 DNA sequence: TGCAGTGCTTTGACTGCCGGCTCTGGAAACACCATATATTTT.

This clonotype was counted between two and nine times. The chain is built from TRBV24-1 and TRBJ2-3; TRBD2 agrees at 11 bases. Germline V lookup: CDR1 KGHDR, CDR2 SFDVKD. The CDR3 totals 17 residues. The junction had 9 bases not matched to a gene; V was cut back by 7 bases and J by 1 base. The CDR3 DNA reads TGTGCCACCAGGCCCCCCGGGACTAGCGGCCGCACAGATACGCAGTATTTT. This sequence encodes CATRPPGTSGRTDTQYF.

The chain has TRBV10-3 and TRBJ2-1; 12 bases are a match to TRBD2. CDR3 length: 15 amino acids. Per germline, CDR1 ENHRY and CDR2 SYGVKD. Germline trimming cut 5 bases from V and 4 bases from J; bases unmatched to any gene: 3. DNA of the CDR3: TGTGCCATCAGTCCCGGGACTAGCGGGTACAATGAGCAGTTCTTC. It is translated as CAISPGTSGYNEQFF.

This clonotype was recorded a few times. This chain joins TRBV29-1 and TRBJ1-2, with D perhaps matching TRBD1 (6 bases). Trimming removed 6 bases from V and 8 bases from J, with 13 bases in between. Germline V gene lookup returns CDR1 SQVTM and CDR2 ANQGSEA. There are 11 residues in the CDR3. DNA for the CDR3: TGCAGCGTCAAGGGGGGGGACGGCTACACCTTC. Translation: CSVKGGDGYTF.

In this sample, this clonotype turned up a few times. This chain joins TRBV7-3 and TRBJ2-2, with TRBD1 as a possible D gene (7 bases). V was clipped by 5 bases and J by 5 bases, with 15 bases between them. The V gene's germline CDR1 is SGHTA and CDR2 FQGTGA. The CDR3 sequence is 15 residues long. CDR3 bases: TGTGCCAGCAGCCGCGGGACAGCGACAACCGGGGAGCTGTTTTTT. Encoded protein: CASSRGTATTGELFF.

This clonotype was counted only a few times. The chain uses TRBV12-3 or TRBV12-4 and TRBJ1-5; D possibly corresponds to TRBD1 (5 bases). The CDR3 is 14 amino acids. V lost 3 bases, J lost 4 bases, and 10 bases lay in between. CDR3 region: CASSLEGWNQPQHF. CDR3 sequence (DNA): TGTGCCAGCAGTTTGGAGGGGTGGAATCAGCCCCAGCATTTT.

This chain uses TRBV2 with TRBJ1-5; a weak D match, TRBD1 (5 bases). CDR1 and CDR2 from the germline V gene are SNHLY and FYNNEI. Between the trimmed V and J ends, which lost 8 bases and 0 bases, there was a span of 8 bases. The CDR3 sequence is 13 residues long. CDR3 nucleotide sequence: TGTGCCAGCCGGGGGGATAGCAATCAGCCCCAGCATTTT. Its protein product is CASRGDSNQPQHF.

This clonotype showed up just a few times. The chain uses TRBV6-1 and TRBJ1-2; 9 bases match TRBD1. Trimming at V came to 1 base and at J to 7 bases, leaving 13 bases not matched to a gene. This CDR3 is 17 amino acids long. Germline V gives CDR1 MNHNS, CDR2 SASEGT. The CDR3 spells CASSEVGTGSAIGGYTF. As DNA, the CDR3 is TGTGCCAGCAGTGAAGTAGGGACAGGGAGCGCCATAGGTGGCTACACCTTC.

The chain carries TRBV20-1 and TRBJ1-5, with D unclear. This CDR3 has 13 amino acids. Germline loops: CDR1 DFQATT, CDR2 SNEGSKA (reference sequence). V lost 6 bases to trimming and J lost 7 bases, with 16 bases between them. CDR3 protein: CSASLGVGQPQHF. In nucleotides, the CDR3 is TGCAGTGCCTCCTTGGGCGTAGGGCAGCCCCAGCATTTT.

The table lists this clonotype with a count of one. The CDR3: CASSLAVAGGYEQYF. The DNA for the CDR3 is TGCGCCAGCAGCTTGGCCGTAGCAGGCGGCTACGAGCAGTACTTC. V and J are TRBV5-1 and TRBJ2-7; D unresolved. Trimming shortened V by 0 bases and J by 3 bases, and 13 bases separated the two germline ends. Germline V gene lookup returns CDR1 SGHRS and CDR2 YFSETQ. The CDR3 is 15 residues long.

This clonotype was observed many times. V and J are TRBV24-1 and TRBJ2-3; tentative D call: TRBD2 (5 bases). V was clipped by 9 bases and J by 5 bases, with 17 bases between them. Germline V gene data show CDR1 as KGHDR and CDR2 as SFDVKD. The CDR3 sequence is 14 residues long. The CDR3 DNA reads TGTGCCACCGGTCGGAGCCCCGGGATAGATACGCAGTATTTT. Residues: CATGRSPGIDTQYF.

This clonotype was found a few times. The CDR3 coding sequence is TGTGCCAGCAGCCCCTATACCGACAGGATCCACGAGCAGTACTTC. As protein: CASSPYTDRIHEQYF. This chain links TRBV5-6 with TRBJ2-7, with D perhaps TRBD1 (6 bases). This CDR3 has 15 amino acids. Germline lookup yields CDR1 SGHDT and CDR2 YYEEEE. Trimming took off 4 bases at V and 5 bases at J, with 19 bases between the two ends.

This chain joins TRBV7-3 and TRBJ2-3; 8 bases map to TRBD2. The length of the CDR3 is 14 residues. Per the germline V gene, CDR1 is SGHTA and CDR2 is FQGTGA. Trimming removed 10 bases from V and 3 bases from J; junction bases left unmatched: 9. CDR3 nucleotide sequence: TGTGCCACTTCCACGGGGGGGTCGACAGATACGCAGTATTTT. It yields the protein CATSTGGSTDTQYF.

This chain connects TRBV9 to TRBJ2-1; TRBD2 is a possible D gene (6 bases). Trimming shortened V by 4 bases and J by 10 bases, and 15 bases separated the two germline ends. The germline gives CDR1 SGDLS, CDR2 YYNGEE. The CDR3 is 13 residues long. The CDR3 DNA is TGTGCCAGCAGCTCCATGAGCGGAGGGGAGCAGTTCTTC. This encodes CASSSMSGGEQFF.

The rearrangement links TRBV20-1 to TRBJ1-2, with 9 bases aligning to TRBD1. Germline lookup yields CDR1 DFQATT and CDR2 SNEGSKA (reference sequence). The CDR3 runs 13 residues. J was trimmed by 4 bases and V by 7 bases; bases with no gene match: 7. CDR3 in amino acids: CSVEQGAGYGYTF. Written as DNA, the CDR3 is TGCAGTGTTGAACAGGGGGCAGGCTATGGCTACACCTTC.

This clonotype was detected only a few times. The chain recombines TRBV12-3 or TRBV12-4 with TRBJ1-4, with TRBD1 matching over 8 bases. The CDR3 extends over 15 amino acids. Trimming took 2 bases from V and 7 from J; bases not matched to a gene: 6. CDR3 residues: CASSLRGRGREKLFF. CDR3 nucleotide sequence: TGTGCCAGCAGTTTAAGGGGCAGGGGGCGTGAAAAACTGTTTTTT.

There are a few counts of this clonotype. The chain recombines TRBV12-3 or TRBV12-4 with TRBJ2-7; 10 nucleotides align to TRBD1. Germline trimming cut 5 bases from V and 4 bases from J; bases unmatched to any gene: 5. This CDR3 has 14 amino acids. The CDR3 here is CASSGQGVTYEQYF. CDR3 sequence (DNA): TGTGCCAGCAGTGGACAGGGGGTTACGTACGAGCAGTACTTC.

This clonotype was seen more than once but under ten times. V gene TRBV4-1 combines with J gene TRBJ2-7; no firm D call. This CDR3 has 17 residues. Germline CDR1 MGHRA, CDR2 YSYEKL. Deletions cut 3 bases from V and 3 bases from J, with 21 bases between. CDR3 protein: CASSHEHRTFLNYEQYF. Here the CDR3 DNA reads TGCGCCAGCAGCCACGAGCACCGGACCTTTCTCAACTACGAGCAGTACTTC.

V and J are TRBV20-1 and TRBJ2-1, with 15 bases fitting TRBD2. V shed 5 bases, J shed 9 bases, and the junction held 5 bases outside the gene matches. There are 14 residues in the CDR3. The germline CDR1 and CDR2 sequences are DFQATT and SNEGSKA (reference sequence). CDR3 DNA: TGCAGTGCTGGACTAGCGGGAGGGCTCCTTGAGCAGTTCTTC. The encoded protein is CSAGLAGGLLEQFF.